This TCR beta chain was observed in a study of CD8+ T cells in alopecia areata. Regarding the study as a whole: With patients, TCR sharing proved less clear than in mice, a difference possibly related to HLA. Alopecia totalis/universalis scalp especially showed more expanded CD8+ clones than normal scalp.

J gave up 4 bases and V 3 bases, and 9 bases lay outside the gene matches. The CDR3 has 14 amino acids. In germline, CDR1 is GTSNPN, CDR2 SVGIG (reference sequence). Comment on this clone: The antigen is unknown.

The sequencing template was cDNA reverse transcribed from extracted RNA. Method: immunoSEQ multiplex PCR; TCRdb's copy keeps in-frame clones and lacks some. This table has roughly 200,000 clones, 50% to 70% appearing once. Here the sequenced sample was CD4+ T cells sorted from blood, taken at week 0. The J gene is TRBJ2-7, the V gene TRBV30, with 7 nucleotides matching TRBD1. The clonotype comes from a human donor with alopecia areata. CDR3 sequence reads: CAWSYRTGAYEQYF. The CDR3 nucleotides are TGTGCCTGGAGCTACCGTACAGGGGCTTACGAGCAGTACTTC.